The rows below give T cell receptor beta chains drawn from one sample of a study of spatial heterogeneity in lung cancer. TCRdb re-called the 5' RACE reads through MiXCR, storing one row per CDR3 protein. This table has some 25,000 distinct CDR3 sequences, roughly 7.4% appearing once. Sequenced here: lung tumor tissue, sampled at surgery. The source is a male donor with early-stage non-small cell lung cancer. Both conserved end residues are part of each CDR3.

>TRBV4-2
CASSLTGTSGYNEQFF
>TRBV29-1
CSASGQGNHYEQYF
>TRBV20-1
CSASEGGEGDQPQHF
>TRBV7-2
CASSLFGGSLTDTQYF
>TRBV7-2
CASSLRAGSFNTQYF
>TRBV9
CASSEYRHLSNTEAFF
>TRBV7-8
CASSRRGEQFF
>TRBV19
CASTTQGDYSNQPQHF
>TRBV14
CASSQGEAYEQYF
>TRBV10-3
CAISVGGGAPYEQYF
>TRBV5-1
CASSLGVLGSTDTQYF
>TRBV3-1
CASSKQGYEQFF
>TRBV6-5
CASSYSRTGDQPQHF
>TRBV7-2
CASTVRGLAGGISYEQYF
>TRBV29-1
CSVEPPFGLAGYNEQFF
>TRBV20-1
CSAMWKNEQYF